This T cell receptor (beta chain) came from a study of blood T cell repertoires in COVID-19. Generated by immunoSEQ multiplex PCR, the TCRdb table keeps only in-frame clones and is missing some. Of 200,000 to 250,000 clones in the sample, roughly 84% are singletons; the top ten hold around 6.5%. J was trimmed by 2 bases and V by 4 bases; bases with no gene match: 5. This CDR3 is 14 amino acids long. Germline V CDR1 and CDR2: SQVTM, ANQGSEA. Participants spanned ages about 18 to 90 years and resided in 20 to 30 US areas. The V gene is TRBV29-1, the J gene TRBJ2-1, with TRBD2 identical over 7 bases. This receptor was identified in a woman in her forties who had recovered from COVID-19. The sequenced sample consisted of PBMCs or T cells enriched from blood (not recorded which). The CDR3 spells CSVAPSGTYNEQFF. In DNA form, the CDR3 reads TGCAGCGTTGCCCCTAGCGGCACCTACAATGAGCAGTTCTTC.